These 12 T cell receptor beta chains came from one sample sequenced in a study of T cell repertoires in cytomegalovirus infection. One entry per CDR3 protein, called by TCRdb with MiXCR from the reads. This sample has 680,000 or so distinct CDR3 sequences, with less than 40% found just once. The sequenced sample consisted of PBMCs. The receptors originated from a human donor in good health (CMV status not recorded). Some clones in this sample may be carry-over from other donors' samples.

The chain carries TRBV5-6 and TRBJ2-1; 10 positions agree with TRBD2. V lost 0 bases to trimming and J lost 8 bases; unmatched junction nucleotides: 2. Per the germline V gene, CDR1 is SGHDT and CDR2 is YYEEEE. The CDR3 consists of 14 residues. Here the CDR3 reads CASSLGLAGHEQFF. The CDR3 DNA is TGTGCCAGCAGCTTGGGACTAGCGGGCCATGAGCAGTTCTTC.

The CDR3 DNA reads as TGTGCCATCAGCCCAAGTTGGGACGACGAGCAGTACTTC. Residues: CAISPSWDDEQYF. This sequence joins TRBV10-3 and TRBJ2-7; D possibly uses TRBD1 or TRBD2 (5 bases each). V shed 6 bases and J shed 5 bases, with 14 bases lying between them. There are 13 residues in the CDR3. The germline V gene has CDR1 ENHRY and CDR2 SYGVKD.

CDR3 in amino acids: CSASKSGVEAFF. CDR3 DNA: TGCAGTGCTAGTAAATCAGGAGTTGAAGCTTTCTTT. The chain employs TRBV20-1 and TRBJ1-1; D uncertain. The germline CDR1 and CDR2 sequences are DFQATT and SNEGSKA (reference sequence). This CDR3 has 12 amino acids. The ends were cut back, 3 bases at V and 7 bases at J, with 12 bases in the middle.

The table lists this clonotype with a few counts. The rearrangement joins TRBV4-1 to TRBJ1-2; 8 bases match TRBD1. Germline V gene lookup returns CDR1 MGHRA and CDR2 YSYEKL. Trimming removed 0 bases from V and 7 bases from J; junction bases left unmatched: 10. This CDR3 has 16 residues. CDR3 protein: CASSQEGTGGRGGYTF. The CDR3 nucleotides read TGCGCCAGCAGCCAAGAAGGGACAGGTGGCCGGGGTGGCTACACCTTC.

This clonotype appeared a few times. The CDR3 DNA reads as TGTGCCAGCAGTGCTGGGTCGGCAGGCTGGGGCGAGCAGTACTTC. The encoded protein is CASSAGSAGWGEQYF. This rearrangement joins TRBV6-1 to TRBJ2-7, with D unresolved. CDR1 and CDR2 (germline): MNHNS, SASEGT. V was trimmed by 4 bases and J by 6 bases, leaving 19 bases between them. CDR3 size: 15 residues.

The rearrangement joins TRBV6-1 to TRBJ1-5; 11 nucleotides match TRBD1. After removal of 7 bases from V and 1 base from J, the junction contained 9 bases not matched to a gene. Germline CDR1 reads MNHNS; CDR2 reads SASEGT. There are 17 residues in the CDR3. CDR3 DNA sequence: TGTGCCAGCACTCGGGGACAGGGGGTTGGGAGCAATCAGCCCCAGCATTTT. Amino acids: CASTRGQGVGSNQPQHF.

This rearrangement joins TRBV12-3 or TRBV12-4 to TRBJ2-7, with TRBD2 matching 10 bases. The CDR3 has 15 residues. The V gene end was trimmed by 8 bases and the J gene end by 5 bases; junction bases not matched to a gene: 12. This CDR3 reads CASQLPSGSVNEQYF. CDR3 nucleotides: TGTGCCAGCCAATTGCCTAGCGGGAGTGTAAACGAGCAGTACTTC.

This rearrangement joins TRBV23-1 to TRBJ1-1; D is unclear. TRBV23-1 counts as an open reading frame of uncertain function. Trimming removed 4 bases at V and 6 bases at J, with 15 bases between. The CDR3 contains 14 residues. In DNA, the CDR3 is TGCGCCAGCAGTCTGCTAACGATCCCCCCTGAAGCTTTCTTT. Protein product: CASSLLTIPPEAFF.

The chain recombines TRBV20-1 with TRBJ2-5; TRBD1 might be the D (6 bases). Germline V gene lookup returns CDR1 DFQATT and CDR2 SNEGSKA (reference sequence). This CDR3 comprises 14 residues. Trimming removed 6 bases at V and 1 base at J, with 15 bases between. For the CDR3, the DNA is TGCAGTGCCTCGGTCCACAGGGCCCAAGAGACCCAGTACTTC. It codes for CSASVHRAQETQYF.

In its sample, this clonotype was seen many times. The gene calls are TRBV7-6 and TRBJ1-1, with D uncertain. This CDR3 region has 14 residues. Trimming took off 5 bases at V and 1 base at J, with 11 bases between the two ends. Germline-derived CDR1 and CDR2 are SGHVS and FNYEAQ. CDR3 amino acids: CASSPGHENTEAFF. DNA of the CDR3: TGTGCCAGCAGCCCTGGGCATGAGAACACTGAAGCTTTCTTT.

The rearrangement joins TRBV4-2 to TRBJ2-3, with 11 bases lining up with TRBD2. The J segment lost 5 bases and the V segment lost 0 bases, leaving 7 bases of the junction unmatched. This CDR3 spans 17 amino acids. CDR1 is LGHNA, CDR2 YNFKEQ, per germline. The chain's CDR3 is CASSQDPTSGRGDTQYF. In DNA, the CDR3 is TGTGCCAGCAGCCAAGATCCAACTAGCGGGAGAGGAGATACGCAGTATTTT.

This clonotype showed up just a few times. The chain carries TRBV5-1 and TRBJ1-1; D uncertain. Trimming pared 0 bases from V and 0 bases from J, leaving 6 bases between. From germline, CDR1 is SGHRS and CDR2 YFSETQ. CDR3 length equals 14 residues. CDR3 nucleotides: TGCGCCAGCAGCTTGGCGGCCCTGAACACTGAAGCTTTCTTT. It yields the protein CASSLAALNTEAFF.